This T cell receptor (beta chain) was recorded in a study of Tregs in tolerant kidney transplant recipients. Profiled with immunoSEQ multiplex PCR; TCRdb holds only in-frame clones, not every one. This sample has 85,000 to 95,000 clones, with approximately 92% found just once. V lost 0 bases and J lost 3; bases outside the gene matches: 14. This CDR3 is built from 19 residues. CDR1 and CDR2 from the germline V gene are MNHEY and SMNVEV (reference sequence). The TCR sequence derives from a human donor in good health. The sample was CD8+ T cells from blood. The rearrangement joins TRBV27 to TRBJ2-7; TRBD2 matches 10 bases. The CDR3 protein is CASSLSLLPSGRAFYEQYF. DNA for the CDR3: TGTGCCAGCAGTTTATCCCTCCTACCGAGCGGGAGGGCCTTCTACGAGCAGTACTTC.